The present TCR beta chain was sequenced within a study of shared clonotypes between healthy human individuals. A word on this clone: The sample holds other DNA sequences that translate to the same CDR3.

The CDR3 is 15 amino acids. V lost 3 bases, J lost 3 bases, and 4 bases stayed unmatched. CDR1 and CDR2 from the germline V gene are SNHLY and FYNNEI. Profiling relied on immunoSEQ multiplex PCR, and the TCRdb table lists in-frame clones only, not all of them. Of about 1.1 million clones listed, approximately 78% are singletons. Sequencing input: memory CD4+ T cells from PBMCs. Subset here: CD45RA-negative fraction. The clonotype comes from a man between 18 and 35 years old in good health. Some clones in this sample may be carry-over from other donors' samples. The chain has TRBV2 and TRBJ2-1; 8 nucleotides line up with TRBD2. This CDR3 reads CASSDLAGGYNEQFF. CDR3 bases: TGTGCCAGCAGTGACCTAGCGGGTGGCTACAATGAGCAGTTCTTC. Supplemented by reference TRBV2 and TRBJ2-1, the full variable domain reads EPEVTQTPSHQVTQMGQEVILRCVPISNHLYFYWYRQILGQKVEFLVSFYNNEISEKSEIFDDQFSVERPDGSNFTLKIRSTKLEDSAMYFCASSDLAGGYNEQFFGPGTRLTVL.